This is a list of T cell receptor beta chains from one sample in a study of cytomegalovirus exposure and HLA in healthy donors. Using immunoSEQ multiplex PCR, the repertoire was profiled, and TCRdb retains in-frame clones only, with some absent. The repertoire holds over 100,000 clones, roughly 90% seen once, with roughly 2.2% in the top ten. The sample consisted of PBMCs. The receptors derive from a woman aged 18-30 years in good health and CMV-seronegative. Each CDR3 is given without its conserved first and last residue. The order of the fields is V gene, CDR3 protein.

V: TRBV5-6
CDR3: ASSLGPGEQRNSNQPQH

V: TRBV30
CDR3: AWSVLGREESGELF

V: TRBV5-1
CDR3: ASSLGEVDQPQH

V: TRBV27
CDR3: ASSFRDHSYEQY

V: TRBV28
CDR3: ASSFVRQGGTGELF

V: TRBV7-9
CDR3: ASSLAFFRGGPNTGELF

V: TRBV5-1
CDR3: ASSFTGGSGNTIY

V: TRBV7-8
CDR3: ASSYIGGGNTEAF

V: TRBV27
CDR3: ASSLFPGGEDTQY

V: TRBV30
CDR3: AWSFQVTNTEAF

V: TRBV29-1
CDR3: SVFGTGEGYT

V: TRBV7-9
CDR3: ASSLGLRETQY

V: TRBV6-6
CDR3: ASRQTGALYQPQH

V: TRBV18
CDR3: ASSPNRQGSNYGYT

V: TRBV20-1
CDR3: SAPNRVEAF

V: TRBV28
CDR3: ASSDGNVGTQY

V: TRBV18
CDR3: ASSPDLQDYGYT

V: TRBV7-8
CDR3: ASSLYMSDSHYEQY

V: TRBV9
CDR3: ASSLSSGANVLT

V: TRBV19
CDR3: ASRSNTGAAGYGYT

V: TRBV10-3
CDR3: AITERGNTEAF

V: TRBV18
CDR3: ASSPPANYGYT

V: TRBV14
CDR3: ASSQEEPEAF

V: TRBV7-6
CDR3: ASSQGQGARVLF

V: TRBV30
CDR3: AWSAKFNRAGETQY

V: TRBV6-5
CDR3: ASSYTGTGTKNIQY

V: TRBV5-4
CDR3: ASSLGRRAF

V: TRBV11-1
CDR3: ASSLVWAGTEGSGNEQF

V: TRBV5-6
CDR3: ASTGGSTEAF

V: TRBV5-1
CDR3: ASSPTTGGNEQF

V: TRBV9
CDR3: ASSVGGTGAEETQY

V: TRBV7-8
CDR3: ASSFRAQVTYEQY

V: TRBV5-1
CDR3: ASSPSSAYNEQF

V: TRBV9
CDR3: ASSGSGSQETQY

V: TRBV19
CDR3: ASSSTRQGRQPQH

V: TRBV7-9
CDR3: ASSLLRTGGTDTQY

V: TRBV11-2
CDR3: ASSRRTALLDEQY

V: TRBV28
CDR3: ASAAAGNQPQH

V: TRBV19
CDR3: ASRQAHSSYNEQF

V: TRBV10-3
CDR3: AISESTSLGDEQF

V: TRBV18
CDR3: ASSERTGGDEQY

V: TRBV7-9
CDR3: ASSLRGGSDDQETQY

V: TRBV27
CDR3: ASSFATVNNEQF

V: TRBV6-1
CDR3: ASSENPLGQSNEQF

V: TRBV28
CDR3: ASSFLSGTGVGGELF

V: TRBV30
CDR3: AWSFMRQENSPLH

V: TRBV2
CDR3: ASILASANYGYT

V: TRBV5-6
CDR3: ASSSGTGWQPQH

V: TRBV6-1
CDR3: ASTRSSGNTIY

V: TRBV5-8
CDR3: ASSLESGGPVSYEQY

V: TRBV29-1
CDR3: SVVGRVSEAF

V: TRBV23-1
CDR3: ASSQSHTGPTEAF

V: TRBV27
CDR3: ASSSPDSGRVERASF

V: TRBV2
CDR3: ASSERRQETQY

V: TRBV5-4
CDR3: ASSFRTGNYGYT